This entry features one T cell receptor (beta chain) sequence. Its target is unknown. The CDR3 is 15 amino acids. The V segment lost 5 bases and the J segment 3 bases; nucleotides outside the gene matches: 9. Germline CDR1 is SQVTM and CDR2 is ANQGSEA. Sample treatment: oral pan-JAK inhibitor, 5-10 mg twice daily. Sorting separated CD4+ and CD8+ T cells out of PBMCs. Reverse transcribed after extraction, RNA yielded cDNA as the sequencing template. The repertoire was sequenced with immunoSEQ multiplex PCR; TCRdb's copy has only in-frame clones and lacks some. In the table there are under 150,000 clones, around 54% of which are singletons. This sample was included in a study of CD8+ T cells in alopecia areata. For the study at large: Twice a day, 5 to 10 mg of oral tofacitinib was administered to treated patients.

Study results and caveats: For baseline CD8+ expansion, any link to response stays uncertain with one nonresponder. Scalp clonality dropped significantly under tofacitinib, as did expanded CD8+ top-100 clones.

The rearrangement uses TRBV29-1 and TRBJ2-2, with 7 nucleotides matching TRBD1. This TCR was recovered from a human donor with alopecia areata. Sample: CD4+ T cells sorted from blood, taken at week 24, from a patient treated with tofacitinib. CDR3 amino acids: CSVSSWTGHTGELFF. The CDR3 DNA reads TGCAGCGTTTCTAGCTGGACAGGACACACCGGGGAGCTGTTTTTT.